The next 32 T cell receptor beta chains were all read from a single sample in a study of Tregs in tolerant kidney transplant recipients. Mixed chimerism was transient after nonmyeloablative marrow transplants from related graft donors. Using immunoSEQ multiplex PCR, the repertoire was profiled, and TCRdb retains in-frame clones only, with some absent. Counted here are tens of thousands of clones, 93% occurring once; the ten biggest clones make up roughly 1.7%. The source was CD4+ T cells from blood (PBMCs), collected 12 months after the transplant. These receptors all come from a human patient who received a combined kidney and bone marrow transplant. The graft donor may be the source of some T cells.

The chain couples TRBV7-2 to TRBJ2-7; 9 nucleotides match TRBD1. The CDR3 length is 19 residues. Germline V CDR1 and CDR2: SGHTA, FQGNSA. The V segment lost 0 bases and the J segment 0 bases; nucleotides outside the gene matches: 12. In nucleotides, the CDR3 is TGTGCCAGCAGCTTAGCGGGGACAGGGATTCGAGACAGCTCCTACGAGCAGTACTTC. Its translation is CASSLAGTGIRDSSYEQYF. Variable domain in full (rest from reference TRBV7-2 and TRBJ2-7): GAGVSQSPSNKVTEKGKDVELRCDPISGHTALYWYRQSLGQGLEFLIYFQGNSAPDKSGLPSDRFSAERTGGSVSTLTIQRTQQEDSAVYLCASSLAGTGIRDSSYEQYFGPGTRLTVT.

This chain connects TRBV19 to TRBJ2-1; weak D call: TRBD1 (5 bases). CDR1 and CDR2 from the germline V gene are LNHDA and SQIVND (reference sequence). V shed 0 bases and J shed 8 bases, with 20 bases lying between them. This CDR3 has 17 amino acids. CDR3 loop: CASSIDRQSNTLDEQFF. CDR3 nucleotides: TGTGCCAGTAGTATAGACCGACAGAGTAATACATTGGATGAGCAGTTCTTC.

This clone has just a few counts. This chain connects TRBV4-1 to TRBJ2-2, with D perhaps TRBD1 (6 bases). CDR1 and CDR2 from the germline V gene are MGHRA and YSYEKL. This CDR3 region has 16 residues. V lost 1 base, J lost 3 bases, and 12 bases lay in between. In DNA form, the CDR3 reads TGCGCCAGCAGCCAAGGGTCGGACAGATACACCGGGGAGCTGTTTTTT. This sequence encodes CASSQGSDRYTGELFF.

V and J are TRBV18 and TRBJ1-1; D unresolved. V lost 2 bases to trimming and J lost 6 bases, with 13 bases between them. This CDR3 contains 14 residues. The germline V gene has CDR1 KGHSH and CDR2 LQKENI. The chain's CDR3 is CASSPSDGESEAFF. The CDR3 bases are TGTGCCAGCTCACCATCAGACGGGGAGTCTGAAGCTTTCTTT.

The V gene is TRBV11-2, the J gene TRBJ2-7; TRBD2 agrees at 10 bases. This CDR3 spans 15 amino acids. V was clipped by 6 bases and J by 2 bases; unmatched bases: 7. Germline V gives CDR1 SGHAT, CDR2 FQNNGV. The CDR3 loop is CASSSLAGDAYEQYF. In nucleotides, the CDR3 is TGTGCCAGCAGTTCCCTAGCGGGAGATGCCTACGAGCAGTACTTC.

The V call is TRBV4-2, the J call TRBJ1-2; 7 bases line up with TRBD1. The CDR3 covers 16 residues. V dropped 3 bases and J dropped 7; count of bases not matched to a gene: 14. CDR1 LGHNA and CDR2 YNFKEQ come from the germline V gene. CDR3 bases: TGTGCCAGCAGCCAGGGGGGCTATGTTACAGGGGTTGGCTACACCTTC. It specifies CASSQGGYVTGVGYTF.

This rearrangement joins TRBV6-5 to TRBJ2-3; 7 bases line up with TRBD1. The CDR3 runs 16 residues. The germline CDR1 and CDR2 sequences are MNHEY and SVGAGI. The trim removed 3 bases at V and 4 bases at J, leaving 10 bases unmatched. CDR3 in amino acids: CASSYQDLRGPDTQYF. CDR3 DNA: TGTGCCAGCAGTTATCAGGACCTAAGGGGGCCAGATACGCAGTATTTT.

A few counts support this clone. The CDR3 spells CASTLDRGNFGYTF. The CDR3 DNA is TGTGCCAGCACCTTGGACAGGGGGAATTTTGGCTACACCTTC. The chain recombines TRBV6-5 with TRBJ1-2; 10 positions match TRBD1. Germline trimming cut 7 bases from V and 7 bases from J; bases unmatched to any gene: 9. The CDR3 extends over 14 amino acids. Germline CDR1 reads MNHEY; CDR2 reads SVGAGI.

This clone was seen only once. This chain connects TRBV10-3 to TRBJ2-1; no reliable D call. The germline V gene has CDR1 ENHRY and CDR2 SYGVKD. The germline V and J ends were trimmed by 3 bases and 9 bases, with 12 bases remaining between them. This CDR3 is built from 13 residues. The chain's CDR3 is CAISEAQAGEQFF. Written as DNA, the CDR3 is TGTGCCATCAGTGAAGCCCAGGCCGGTGAGCAGTTCTTC.

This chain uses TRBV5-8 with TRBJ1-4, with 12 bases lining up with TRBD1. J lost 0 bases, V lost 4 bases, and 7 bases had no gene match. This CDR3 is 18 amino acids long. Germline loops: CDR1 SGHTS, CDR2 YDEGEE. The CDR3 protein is CASSMGQGAPATNEKLFF. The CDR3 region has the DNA TGTGCCAGCAGCATGGGACAGGGGGCTCCCGCAACTAATGAAAAACTGTTTTTT.

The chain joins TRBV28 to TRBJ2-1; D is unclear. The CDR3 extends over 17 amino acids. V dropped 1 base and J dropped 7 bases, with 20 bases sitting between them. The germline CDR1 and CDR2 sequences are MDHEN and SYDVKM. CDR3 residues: CASSLYLAGTTWNEQFF. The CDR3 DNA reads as TGTGCCAGCAGTTTATACCTCGCAGGCACCACTTGGAATGAGCAGTTCTTC.

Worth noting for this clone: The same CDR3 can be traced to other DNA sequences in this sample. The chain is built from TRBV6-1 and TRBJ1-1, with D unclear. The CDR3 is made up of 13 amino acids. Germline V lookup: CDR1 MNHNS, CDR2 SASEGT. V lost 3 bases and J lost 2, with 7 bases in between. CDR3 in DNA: TGTGCCAGCAGTGATTCGGGTAACACTGAAGCTTTCTTT. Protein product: CASSDSGNTEAFF.

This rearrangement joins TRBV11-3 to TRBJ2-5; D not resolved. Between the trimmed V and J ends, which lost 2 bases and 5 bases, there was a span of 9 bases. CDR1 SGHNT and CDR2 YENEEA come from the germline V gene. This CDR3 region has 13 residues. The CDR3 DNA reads TGTGCCAGCAGCTTATCCAGTCCGGAGACCCAGTACTTC. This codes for CASSLSSPETQYF.

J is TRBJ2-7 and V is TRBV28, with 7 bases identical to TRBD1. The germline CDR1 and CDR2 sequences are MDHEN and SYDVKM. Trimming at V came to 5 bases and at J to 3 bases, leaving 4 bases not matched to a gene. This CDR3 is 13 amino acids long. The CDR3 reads CASSTGASYEQYF. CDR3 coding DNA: TGTGCCAGCAGTACAGGGGCTAGCTACGAGCAGTACTTC.

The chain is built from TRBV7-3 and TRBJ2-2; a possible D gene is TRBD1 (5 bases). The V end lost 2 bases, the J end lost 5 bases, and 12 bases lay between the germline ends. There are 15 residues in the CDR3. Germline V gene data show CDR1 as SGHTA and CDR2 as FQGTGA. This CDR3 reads CASSLFQGGTGELFF. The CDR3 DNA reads TGTGCCAGCAGCTTATTCCAGGGTGGTACCGGGGAGCTGTTTTTT. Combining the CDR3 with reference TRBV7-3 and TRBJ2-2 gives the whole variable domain GAGVSQTPSNKVTEKGKYVELRCDPISGHTALYWYRQSLGQGPEFLIYFQGTGAADDSGLPNDRFFAVRPEGSVSTLKIQRTERGDSAVYLCASSLFQGGTGELFFGEGSRLTVL.

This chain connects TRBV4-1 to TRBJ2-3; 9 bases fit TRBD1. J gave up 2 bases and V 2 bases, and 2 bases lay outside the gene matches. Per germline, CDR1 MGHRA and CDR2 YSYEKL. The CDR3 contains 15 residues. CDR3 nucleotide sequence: TGCGCCAGCAGCCAACCACAGGGGGCCACAGATACGCAGTATTTT. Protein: CASSQPQGATDTQYF.

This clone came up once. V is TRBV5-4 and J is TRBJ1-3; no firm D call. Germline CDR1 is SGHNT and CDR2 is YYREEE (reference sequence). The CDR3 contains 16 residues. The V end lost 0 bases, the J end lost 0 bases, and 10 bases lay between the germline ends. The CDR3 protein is CASSLDSWSSGNTIYF. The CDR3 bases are TGTGCCAGCAGCTTGGACTCCTGGAGCTCTGGAAACACCATATATTTT.

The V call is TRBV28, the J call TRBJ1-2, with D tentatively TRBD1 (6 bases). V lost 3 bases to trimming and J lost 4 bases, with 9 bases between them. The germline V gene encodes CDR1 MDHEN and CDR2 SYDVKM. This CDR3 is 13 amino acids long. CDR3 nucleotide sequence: TGTGCCAGCAGTTTCGACAGGTCCTATGGCTACACCTTC. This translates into CASSFDRSYGYTF.

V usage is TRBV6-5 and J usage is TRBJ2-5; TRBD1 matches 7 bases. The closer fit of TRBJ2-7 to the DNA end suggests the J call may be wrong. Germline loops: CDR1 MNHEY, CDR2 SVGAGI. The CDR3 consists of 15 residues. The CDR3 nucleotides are TGTGCCAGCAGTACCAGGGGGTCTGGAATCTACGAGCAGTACTTC. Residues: CASSTRGSGIYEQYF.

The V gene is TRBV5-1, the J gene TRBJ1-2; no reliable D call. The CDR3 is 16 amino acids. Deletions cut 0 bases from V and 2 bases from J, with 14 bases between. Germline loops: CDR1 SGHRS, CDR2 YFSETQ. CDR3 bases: TGCGCCAGCAGCTTGGTTCCGACAACCTTAAACTATGGCTACACCTTC. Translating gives CASSLVPTTLNYGYTF.

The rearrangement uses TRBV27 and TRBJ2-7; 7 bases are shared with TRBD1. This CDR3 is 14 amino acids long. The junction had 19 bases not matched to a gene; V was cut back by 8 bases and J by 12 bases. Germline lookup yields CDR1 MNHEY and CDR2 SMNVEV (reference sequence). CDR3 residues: CASGQMGQPRGSYF. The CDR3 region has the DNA TGTGCCAGCGGACAGATGGGACAGCCCCGTGGCTCGTACTTC.

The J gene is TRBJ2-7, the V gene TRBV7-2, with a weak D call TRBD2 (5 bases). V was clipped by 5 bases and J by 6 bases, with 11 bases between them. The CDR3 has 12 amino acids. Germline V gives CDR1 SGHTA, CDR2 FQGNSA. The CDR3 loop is CASSPPGSEQYF. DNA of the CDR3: TGTGCCAGCAGCCCGCCGGGGAGCGAGCAGTACTTC.

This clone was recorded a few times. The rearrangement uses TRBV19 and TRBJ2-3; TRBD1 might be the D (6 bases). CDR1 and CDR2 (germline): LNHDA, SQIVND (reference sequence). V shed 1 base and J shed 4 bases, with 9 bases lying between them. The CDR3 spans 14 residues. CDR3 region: CASSIVQGADTQYF. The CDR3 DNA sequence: TGTGCCAGTAGTATAGTACAGGGCGCAGATACGCAGTATTTT.

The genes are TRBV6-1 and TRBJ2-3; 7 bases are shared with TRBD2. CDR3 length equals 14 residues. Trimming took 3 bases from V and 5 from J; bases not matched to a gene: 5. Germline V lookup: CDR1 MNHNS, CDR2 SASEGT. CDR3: CASSETSSVDTQYF. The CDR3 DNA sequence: TGTGCCAGCAGTGAGACTAGCTCGGTAGATACGCAGTATTTT.

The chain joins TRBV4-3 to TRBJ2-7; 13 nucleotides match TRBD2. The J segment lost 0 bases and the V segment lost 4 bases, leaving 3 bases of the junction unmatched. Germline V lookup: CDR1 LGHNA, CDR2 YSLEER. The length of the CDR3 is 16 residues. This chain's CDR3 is CASSPRTSGSSYEQYF. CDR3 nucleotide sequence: TGCGCCAGCAGCCCTAGGACTAGCGGGAGCTCCTACGAGCAGTACTTC.

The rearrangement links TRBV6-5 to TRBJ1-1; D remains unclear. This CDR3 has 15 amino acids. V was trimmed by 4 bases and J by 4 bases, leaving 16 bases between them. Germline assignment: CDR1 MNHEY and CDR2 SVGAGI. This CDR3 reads CASSFGVMGSTEAFF. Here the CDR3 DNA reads TGTGCCAGCAGTTTTGGGGTTATGGGGAGCACTGAAGCTTTCTTT.

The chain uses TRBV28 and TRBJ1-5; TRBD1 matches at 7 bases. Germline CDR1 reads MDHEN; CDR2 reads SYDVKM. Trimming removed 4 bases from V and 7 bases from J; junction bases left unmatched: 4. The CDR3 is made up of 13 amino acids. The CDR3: CASSSKTGQPQHF. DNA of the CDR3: TGTGCCAGCAGTTCCAAGACAGGGCAGCCCCAGCATTTT.

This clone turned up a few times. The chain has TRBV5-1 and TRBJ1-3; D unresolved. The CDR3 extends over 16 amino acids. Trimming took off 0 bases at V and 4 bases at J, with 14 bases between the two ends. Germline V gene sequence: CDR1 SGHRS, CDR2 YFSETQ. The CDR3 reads CASSLALGRSGNTIYF. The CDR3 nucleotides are TGCGCCAGCAGCTTGGCTCTAGGGAGATCCGGAAACACCATATATTTT.

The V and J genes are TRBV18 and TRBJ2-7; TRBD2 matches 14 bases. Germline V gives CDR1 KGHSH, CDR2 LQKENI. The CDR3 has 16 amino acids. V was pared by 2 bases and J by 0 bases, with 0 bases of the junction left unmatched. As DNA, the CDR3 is TGTGCCAGCTCACCAGGGACTAGCGGGAGCTCCTACGAGCAGTACTTC. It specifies CASSPGTSGSSYEQYF. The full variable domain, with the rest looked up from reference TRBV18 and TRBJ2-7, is NAGVMQNPRHLVRRRGQEARLRCSPMKGHSHVYWYRQLPEEGLKFMVYLQKENIIDESGMPKERFSAEFPKEGPSILRIQQVVRGDSAAYFCASSPGTSGSSYEQYFGPGTRLTVT.

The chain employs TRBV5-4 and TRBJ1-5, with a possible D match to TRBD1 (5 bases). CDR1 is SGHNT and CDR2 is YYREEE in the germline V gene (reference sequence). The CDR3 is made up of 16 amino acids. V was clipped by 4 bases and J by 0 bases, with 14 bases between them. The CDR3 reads CASSDPDSDSNQPQHF. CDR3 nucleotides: TGTGCCAGCAGCGATCCAGACAGTGATAGCAATCAGCCCCAGCATTTT. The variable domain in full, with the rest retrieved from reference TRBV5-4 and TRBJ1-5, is ETGVTQSPTHLIKTRGQQVTLRCSSQSGHNTVSWYQQALGQGPQFIFQYYREEENGRGNFPPRFSGLQFPNYSSELNVNALELDDSALYLCASSDPDSDSNQPQHFGDGTRLSIL.

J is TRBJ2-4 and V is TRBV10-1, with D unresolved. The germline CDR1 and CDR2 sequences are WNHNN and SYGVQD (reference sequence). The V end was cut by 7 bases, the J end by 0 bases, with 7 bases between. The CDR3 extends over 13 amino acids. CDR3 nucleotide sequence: TGCGCCAGCATGTATGTAGCCAAAAACATTCAGTACTTC. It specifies CASMYVAKNIQYF.

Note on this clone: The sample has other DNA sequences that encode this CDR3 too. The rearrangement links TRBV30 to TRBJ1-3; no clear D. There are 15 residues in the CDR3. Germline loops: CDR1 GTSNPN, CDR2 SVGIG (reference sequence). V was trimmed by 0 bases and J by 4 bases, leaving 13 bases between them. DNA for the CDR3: TGTGCCTGGAGTGTGGTCCTTAGTAGCGGAAACACCATATATTTT. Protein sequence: CAWSVVLSSGNTIYF. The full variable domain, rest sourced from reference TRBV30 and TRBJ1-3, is SQTIHQWPATLVQPVGSPLSLECTVEGTSNPNLYWYRQAAGRGLQLLFYSVGIGQISSEVPQNLSASRPQDRQFILSSKKLLLSDSGFYLCAWSVVLSSGNTIYFGEGSWLTVV.